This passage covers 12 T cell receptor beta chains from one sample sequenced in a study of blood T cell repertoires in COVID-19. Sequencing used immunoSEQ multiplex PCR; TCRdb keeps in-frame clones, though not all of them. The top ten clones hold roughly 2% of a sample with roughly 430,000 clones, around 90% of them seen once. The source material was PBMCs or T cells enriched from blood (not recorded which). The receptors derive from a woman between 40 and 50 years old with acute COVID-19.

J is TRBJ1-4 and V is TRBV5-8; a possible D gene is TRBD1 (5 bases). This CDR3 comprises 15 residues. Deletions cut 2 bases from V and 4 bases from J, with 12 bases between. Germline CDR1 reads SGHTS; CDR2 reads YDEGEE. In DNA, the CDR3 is TGTGCCAGCAGCTTAAGAGGACACGGTAATGAAAAACTGTTTTTT. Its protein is CASSLRGHGNEKLFF.

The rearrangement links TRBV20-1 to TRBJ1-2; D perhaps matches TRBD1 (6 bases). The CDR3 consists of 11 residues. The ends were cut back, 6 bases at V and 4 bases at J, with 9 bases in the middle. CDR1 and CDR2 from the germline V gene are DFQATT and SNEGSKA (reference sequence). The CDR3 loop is CSAGTLYGYTF. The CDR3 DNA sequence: TGCAGTGCGGGGACACTCTATGGCTACACCTTC.

The CDR3 loop is CASSQTGESSPLHF. The CDR3 nucleotides are TGTGCCAGCAGTCAGACAGGGGAAAGTTCACCCCTCCACTTT. The rearrangement uses TRBV28 and TRBJ1-6, with 8 bases fitting TRBD1. The CDR3 length is 14 residues. Germline assignment: CDR1 MDHEN and CDR2 SYDVKM. The trim removed 5 bases at V and 9 bases at J, leaving 6 bases unmatched.

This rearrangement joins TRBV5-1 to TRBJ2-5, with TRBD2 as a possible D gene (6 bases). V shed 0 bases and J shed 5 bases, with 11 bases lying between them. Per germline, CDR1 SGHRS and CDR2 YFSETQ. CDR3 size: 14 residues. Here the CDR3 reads CASSLGLDAETQYF. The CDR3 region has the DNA TGCGCCAGCAGCTTGGGACTAGATGCGGAGACCCAGTACTTC.

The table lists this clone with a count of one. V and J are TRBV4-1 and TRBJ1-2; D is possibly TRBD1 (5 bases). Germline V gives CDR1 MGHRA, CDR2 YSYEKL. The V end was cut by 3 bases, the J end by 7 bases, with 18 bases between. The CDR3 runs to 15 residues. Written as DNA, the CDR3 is TGCGCCAGCAGCCAGATTCCAGGGATTTCTTTTGGCTACACCTTC. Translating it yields CASSQIPGISFGYTF.

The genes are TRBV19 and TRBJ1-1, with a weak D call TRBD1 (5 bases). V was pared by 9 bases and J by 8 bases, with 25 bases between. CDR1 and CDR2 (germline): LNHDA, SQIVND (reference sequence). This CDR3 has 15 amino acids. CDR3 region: CASQTRGGGYAEAFF. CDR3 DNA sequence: TGTGCCAGCCAAACCCGGGGGGGTGGTTATGCCGAAGCTTTCTTT.

The CDR3 protein is CASSEGRGVTPLHF. CDR3 nucleotide sequence: TGTGCCAGCAGTGAGGGCAGGGGAGTTACCCCCCTCCACTTT. The chain couples TRBV6-1 to TRBJ1-6; D might be TRBD1 (6 bases). CDR1 and CDR2 from the germline V gene are MNHNS and SASEGT. This CDR3 spans 14 amino acids. V dropped 3 bases and J dropped 13 bases, with 16 bases sitting between them.

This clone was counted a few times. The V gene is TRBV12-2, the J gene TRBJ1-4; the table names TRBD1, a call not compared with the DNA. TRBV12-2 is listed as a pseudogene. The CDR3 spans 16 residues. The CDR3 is CASRSAPGTGAEKLFF. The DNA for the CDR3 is TGTGCAAGTCGCTCCGCCCCCGGGACAGGGGCAGAAAAACTGTTTTTT.

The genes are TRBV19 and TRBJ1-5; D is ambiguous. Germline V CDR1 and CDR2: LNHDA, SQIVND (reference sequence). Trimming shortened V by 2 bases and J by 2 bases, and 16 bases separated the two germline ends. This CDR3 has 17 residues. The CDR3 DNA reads TGTGCCAGTAGTATATATCAGGTGTGGGTGGGCAATCAGCCCCAGCATTTT. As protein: CASSIYQVWVGNQPQHF.

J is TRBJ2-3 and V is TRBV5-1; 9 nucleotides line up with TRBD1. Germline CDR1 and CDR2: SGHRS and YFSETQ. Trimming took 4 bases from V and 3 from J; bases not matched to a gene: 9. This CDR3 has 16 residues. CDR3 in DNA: TGCGCCAGCAGCCCGCGTCCGGGACAGGGAACAGATACGCAGTATTTT. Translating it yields CASSPRPGQGTDTQYF.

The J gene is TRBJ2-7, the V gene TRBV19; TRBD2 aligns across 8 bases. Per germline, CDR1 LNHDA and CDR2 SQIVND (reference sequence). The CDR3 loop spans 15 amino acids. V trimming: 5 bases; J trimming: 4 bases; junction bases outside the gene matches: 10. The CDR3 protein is CASSLSLAAQYEQYF. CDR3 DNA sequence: TGTGCCAGTAGTCTCTCACTAGCGGCCCAATACGAGCAGTACTTC.

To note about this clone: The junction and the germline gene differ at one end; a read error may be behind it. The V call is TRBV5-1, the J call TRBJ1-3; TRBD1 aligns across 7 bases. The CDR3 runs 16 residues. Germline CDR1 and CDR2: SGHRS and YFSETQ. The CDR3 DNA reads TGCGCCAGCAGCTTGGGGGACAGACCCTCTGGAAGCACCATATATTTT. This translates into CASSLGDRPSGSTIYF.